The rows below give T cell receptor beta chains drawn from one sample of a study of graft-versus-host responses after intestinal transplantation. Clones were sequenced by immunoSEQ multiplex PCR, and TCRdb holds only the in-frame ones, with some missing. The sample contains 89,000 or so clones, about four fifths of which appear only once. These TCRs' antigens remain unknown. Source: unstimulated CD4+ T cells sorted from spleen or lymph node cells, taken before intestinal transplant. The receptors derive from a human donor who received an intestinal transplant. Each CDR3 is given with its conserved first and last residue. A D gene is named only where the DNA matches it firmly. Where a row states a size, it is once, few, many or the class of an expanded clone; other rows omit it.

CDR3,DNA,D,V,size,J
CASSLRGGTNEKLFF,TGTGCCAGCAGTTTAAGGGGGGGTACTAATGAAAAACTGTTTTTT,NA,TRBV28,NA,TRBJ1-4
CASSAGARGQPQHF,TGTGCCAGCAGCGCAGGGGCCCGGGGTCAGCCCCAGCATTTT,NA,TRBV11-3,few,TRBJ1-5
CSFNSGGVGDTQYF,TGCAGCTTCAATAGCGGGGGGGTGGGGGATACGCAGTATTTT,TRBD2,TRBV29-1,NA,TRBJ2-3
CAWSPLAGLYNEQFF,TGTGCCTGGAGCCCTCTAGCGGGCTTGTACAATGAGCAGTTCTTC,TRBD2,TRBV30,NA,TRBJ2-1
CASRGQGFNTGELFF,TGTGCCAGCAGGGGGCAGGGGTTTAACACCGGGGAGCTGTTTTTT,NA,TRBV28,NA,TRBJ2-2
CAISDQQQGQDGYTF,TGTGCCATCAGTGACCAACAACAGGGACAGGATGGCTACACCTTC,TRBD1,TRBV10-3,NA,TRBJ1-2
CASSGGTAQSYNEQFF,TGCGCCAGCAGTGGAGGGACAGCTCAATCCTACAATGAGCAGTTCTTC,TRBD1,TRBV10-1,few,TRBJ2-1
CASSLQLATYEQYF,TGTGCCAGCAGCCTTCAACTAGCGACCTACGAGCAGTACTTC,TRBD2,TRBV7-9,NA,TRBJ2-7
CASTRASGRTYNEQFF,TGTGCCAGCACCCGCGCTAGCGGGAGGACCTACAATGAGCAGTTCTTC,TRBD2,TRBV2,NA,TRBJ2-1
CASSSYRGWGTEAFF,TGTGCCAGCAGCTCCTACAGGGGTTGGGGCACTGAAGCTTTCTTT,TRBD1,TRBV7-2,few,TRBJ1-1
CASSLKASGGEAFF,TGTGCCAGCAGCTTAAAGGCATCAGGAGGTGAAGCTTTCTTT,NA,TRBV7-9,NA,TRBJ1-1
CASSAPSNRGGEQFF,TGTGCCAGCAGTGCCCCCTCCAACAGGGGAGGTGAGCAGTTCTTC,NA,TRBV6-1,once,TRBJ2-1
CASSLRRASEQYF,TGCGCCAGCAGCTTAAGGAGGGCGAGCGAGCAGTACTTC,NA,TRBV5-1,NA,TRBJ2-7
CAWSLDYTGELFF,TGTGCCTGGAGTCTTGACTACACCGGGGAGCTGTTTTTT,NA,TRBV30,NA,TRBJ2-2
CASSYGTGNYEQYF,TGTGCCAGCAGCTATGGGACAGGGAACTACGAGCAGTACTTC,TRBD1,TRBV7-2,NA,TRBJ2-7
CASSPYGGLAFF,TGTGCCAGCAGCCCCTACGGGGGGCTGGCTTTCTTT,NA,TRBV14,once,TRBJ1-1
CASSLAGADTGELFF,TGCGCCAGCAGCTTGGCTGGGGCTGACACCGGGGAGCTGTTTTTT,NA,TRBV5-1,NA,TRBJ2-2
CASSPPFVAPLHF,TGCGCCAGCAGCCCCCCCTTCGTCGCACCCCTCCACTTT,NA,TRBV4-1,once,TRBJ1-6
CSVASGRASEQFF,TGCAGCGTTGCTAGCGGGAGGGCCTCCGAGCAGTTCTTC,TRBD2,TRBV29-1,NA,TRBJ2-1
CASSATGQTYEQYF,TGTGCCAGCAGCGCCACGGGACAAACCTACGAGCAGTACTTC,NA,TRBV9,NA,TRBJ2-7
CASSLPRSGGWSYEQYF,TGCGCCAGCAGCTTGCCAAGAAGCGGGGGGTGGTCCTACGAGCAGTACTTC,TRBD2,TRBV5-1,few,TRBJ2-7
CASSVAGGGDEQYF,TGCGCCAGCAGCGTAGCGGGAGGAGGCGACGAGCAGTACTTC,TRBD2,TRBV5-1,NA,TRBJ2-7
CASSQRQGYGQPQHF,TGTGCCAGCAGTCAGAGACAGGGCTACGGTCAGCCCCAGCATTTT,TRBD1,TRBV28,once,TRBJ1-5
CASSSPGREGFYGYTF,TGTGCCAGCAGCTCCCCCGGCAGGGAAGGGTTCTATGGCTACACCTTC,NA,TRBV5-4,NA,TRBJ1-2
CASSFTGTSGGSDTQYF,TGTGCCAGCTCATTCACCGGGACTAGCGGGGGATCAGATACGCAGTATTTT,TRBD2,TRBV18,few,TRBJ2-3
CASSLGRETQYF,TGCGCCAGCAGCTTGGGGAGGGAGACCCAGTACTTC,NA,TRBV5-1,NA,TRBJ2-5
CASSRRTGGDTEAFF,TGTGCCAGCAGCAGGAGGACAGGGGGCGACACTGAAGCTTTCTTT,TRBD1,TRBV5-4,NA,TRBJ1-1
CASSESGFSAGGYGYTF,TGTGCCAGCAGTGAATCGGGCTTCTCTGCAGGGGGCTATGGCTACACCTTC,TRBD1,TRBV2,few,TRBJ1-2
CASLGAGLGTQYF,TGTGCCAGCTTAGGGGCGGGACTGGGGACCCAGTACTTC,NA,TRBV2,NA,TRBJ2-5
CASSLTGTQGTQHF,TGTGCCAGCAGTTTAACAGGGACACAAGGAACCCAGCATTTT,NA,TRBV28,NA,TRBJ1-5
CASRTRYTYEQYF,TGTGCCAGCAGGACACGCTACACCTACGAGCAGTACTTC,NA,TRBV2,NA,TRBJ2-7
CASSLLLAFVNEQFF,TGTGCCAGCAGCTTATTACTAGCGTTTGTCAATGAGCAGTTCTTC,TRBD2,TRBV5-8,NA,TRBJ2-1
CASSPPGTRGAETQYF,TGTGCCAGCAGCCCACCCGGGACTAGGGGGGCGGAGACCCAGTACTTC,TRBD2,TRBV7-9,NA,TRBJ2-5